Presented here are 19 T cell receptor beta chains from one specimen sequenced in a study of identical twins. TCRdb reanalysed the 5' RACE reads using MiXCR and keeps one entry per CDR3 protein. Here the sample spans some 660,000 distinct CDR3 sequences, under 9% being singletons. These data also formed part of another study, on yellow fever vaccine responses in identical twins.

Sequenced material: PBMCs. The receptors were gathered from a woman under 30 in good health.

This clonotype was seen only a few times. The J gene is TRBJ2-5, the V gene TRBV6-5; D call uncertain. This CDR3 region has 14 residues. Trimming removed 1 base at V and 2 bases at J, with 8 bases between. The germline gives CDR1 MNHEY, CDR2 SVGAGI. CDR3 in amino acids: CASSYLVPQETQYF. CDR3 bases: TGTGCCAGCAGTTACTTGGTTCCGCAAGAGACCCAGTACTTC.

The table lists this clonotype with a few counts. The chain links TRBV9 to TRBJ2-7, with D possibly TRBD1 on 6 matching bases. Germline V CDR1 and CDR2: SGDLS, YYNGEE. The CDR3 totals 14 residues. Trimming left V 0 bases short and J 0 bases short, with 7 bases between. The CDR3 DNA is TGTGCCAGCAGCGTAGACAGGGACTCCTACGAGCAGTACTTC. The encoded protein is CASSVDRDSYEQYF.

The gene calls are TRBV7-6 and TRBJ2-1, with D unclear. The CDR3 is made up of 15 amino acids. Looked up from germline, CDR1 is SGHVS and CDR2 is FNYEAQ. V lost 2 bases and J 4 bases, leaving 12 bases between the germline ends. CDR3 DNA sequence: TGTGCCAGCAGCTTAAACACGATACCTTACAATGAGCAGTTCTTC. Protein product: CASSLNTIPYNEQFF.

In this sample, this clonotype turned up many times. The chain joins TRBV5-1 to TRBJ2-1; 8 bases are a match to TRBD2. The J segment lost 7 bases and the V segment lost 0 bases, leaving 6 bases of the junction unmatched. The CDR3 covers 15 residues. CDR1 is SGHRS, CDR2 YFSETQ, per germline. Here the CDR3 DNA reads TGCGCCAGCAGCTTGGACAGCGGGAGATCTAATGAGCAGTTCTTC. This translates into CASSLDSGRSNEQFF. Combining the CDR3 with reference TRBV5-1 and TRBJ2-1 gives the whole variable domain KAGVTQTPRYLIKTRGQQVTLSCSPISGHRSVSWYQQTPGQGLQFLFEYFSETQRNKGNFPGRFSGRQFSNSRSEMNVSTLELGDSALYLCASSLDSGRSNEQFFGPGTRLTVL.

This clonotype was detected only a few times. Its ends do not fully match the called genes, so a read error is possible. The chain recombines TRBV20-1 with TRBJ2-1; TRBD2 agrees at 9 bases. The CDR3 runs 16 residues. Germline V gene lookup returns CDR1 DFQATT and CDR2 SNEGSKA (reference sequence). The DNA of the CDR3 is TGCAGTGCTGGAGACCCGACTAGCGGAGCGTACAATGAGCAGTTCTTC. Protein: CSAGDPTSGAYNEQFF.

The chain joins TRBV5-1 to TRBJ2-7, with 11 bases aligning to TRBD2. The CDR3 is made up of 18 amino acids. J lost 1 base, V lost 2 bases, and 11 bases had no gene match. CDR1 and CDR2 from the germline V gene are SGHRS and YFSETQ. Here the CDR3 reads CASSFGGLAGGRSYEQYF. The CDR3 DNA reads as TGCGCCAGCAGCTTTGGGGGGCTAGCGGGGGGCCGATCCTACGAGCAGTACTTC.

The chain recombines TRBV20-1 with TRBJ2-7, with D possibly TRBD2 on 6 matching bases. Germline-derived CDR1 and CDR2 are DFQATT and SNEGSKA (reference sequence). The V end was cut by 0 bases, the J end by 3 bases, with 15 bases between. The CDR3 runs to 15 residues. The CDR3 coding sequence is TGCAGTGCTAGAGATAGTGGGGGGATATACTACGAGCAGTACTTC. Translated: CSARDSGGIYYEQYF.

This clonotype was detected a few times. The chain links TRBV20-1 to TRBJ2-3; 8 positions match TRBD2. V lost 3 bases and J lost 5; bases outside the gene matches: 10. This CDR3 contains 15 residues. Germline assignment: CDR1 DFQATT and CDR2 SNEGSKA (reference sequence). In DNA, the CDR3 is TGCAGTGCTAGCCTTGACGGGAGGGCCTTAGATACGCAGTATTTT. Encoded protein: CSASLDGRALDTQYF.

This clonotype occurred many times. This chain connects TRBV7-9 to TRBJ2-1; D remains ambiguous. Germline V gives CDR1 SEHNR, CDR2 FQNEAQ (reference sequence). V dropped 2 bases and J dropped 5 bases, with 10 bases sitting between them. This CDR3 is built from 14 residues. The CDR3 spells CASSLRRSDNEQFF. The CDR3 DNA reads TGTGCCAGCAGCTTACGGAGATCAGACAATGAGCAGTTCTTC.

This clonotype has more than one count but fewer than ten. The chain joins TRBV27 to TRBJ2-2, with D perhaps assigned TRBD1 or TRBD2 (5 bases each). The V end was cut by 4 bases, the J end by 4 bases, with 16 bases between. The CDR3 runs 16 residues. Germline V lookup: CDR1 MNHEY, CDR2 SMNVEV (reference sequence). The CDR3 DNA reads TGTGCCAGCAGTTGGTTCGGGGCAGGCGGCACCGGGGAGCTGTTTTTT. Encoded protein: CASSWFGAGGTGELFF.

This clonotype has ten or more counts. The chain recombines TRBV4-3 with TRBJ2-7; no clear D. V was trimmed by 0 bases and J by 2 bases, leaving 11 bases between them. The CDR3 runs 15 residues. CDR1 is LGHNA and CDR2 is YSLEER in the germline V gene. CDR3 sequence: CASSQDSVFTYEQYF. The CDR3 coding sequence is TGCGCCAGCAGCCAAGATTCGGTATTCACCTACGAGCAGTACTTC.

The sample holds a few counts of this clonotype. The rearrangement links TRBV12-3 or TRBV12-4 to TRBJ2-7; possibly TRBD1 for D (6 bases). V gave up 7 bases and J gave up 3 bases, with 13 bases separating them. The CDR3 has 13 amino acids. The CDR3 protein is CASKQGPHYEQYF. CDR3 in DNA: TGTGCCAGCAAACAGGGACCGCACTACGAGCAGTACTTC.

This clonotype was counted many times. The rearrangement links TRBV4-3 to TRBJ2-2, with TRBD2 as a possible D gene (5 bases). Trimming left V 1 base short and J 7 bases short, with 16 bases between. CDR1 LGHNA and CDR2 YSLEER come from the germline V gene. This CDR3 has 16 amino acids. CDR3 sequence: CASSQGGFGLHGELFF. The CDR3 DNA reads as TGCGCCAGCAGCCAAGGAGGCTTCGGACTTCACGGGGAGCTGTTTTTT.

The chain has TRBV12-3 or TRBV12-4 and TRBJ2-1; 11 bases map to TRBD1. The V segment lost 6 bases and the J segment 5 bases; nucleotides outside the gene matches: 9. This CDR3 has 16 amino acids. The CDR3 DNA reads as TGTGCCAGCAGAGAGCCGGGGACAGGGGGACACAATGAGCAGTTCTTC. It specifies CASREPGTGGHNEQFF.

V and J are TRBV5-1 and TRBJ2-7; D not resolved. Trimming removed 0 bases at V and 4 bases at J, with 11 bases between. Germline CDR1 and CDR2: SGHRS and YFSETQ. The CDR3 sequence is 14 residues long. CDR3 coding DNA: TGCGCCAGCAGCTTGGTTGAAGGGCTTTACGAGCAGTACTTC. Translating it yields CASSLVEGLYEQYF.

The sample holds many counts of this clonotype. The genes are TRBV11-2 and TRBJ2-5; D is perhaps TRBD1 (5 bases). This CDR3 has 14 residues. V gave up 5 bases and J gave up 1 base, with 11 bases separating them. The germline V gene has CDR1 SGHAT and CDR2 FQNNGV. This chain's CDR3 is CASSPQGRQETQYF. The CDR3 DNA sequence: TGTGCCAGCAGCCCCCAGGGCCGCCAAGAGACCCAGTACTTC. Using reference TRBV11-2 and TRBJ2-5 for the parts outside the CDR3, the full variable domain is EAGVAQSPRYKIIEKRQSVAFWCNPISGHATLYWYQQILGQGPKLLIQFQNNGVVDDSQLPKDRFSAERLKGVDSTLKIQPAKLEDSAVYLCASSPQGRQETQYFGPGTRLLVL.

This clonotype was counted only a few times. The chain links TRBV29-1 to TRBJ1-1, with no clear D. Trimming left V 0 bases short and J 4 bases short, with 12 bases between. Germline CDR1 is SQVTM and CDR2 is ANQGSEA. The CDR3 runs to 14 residues. The CDR3 sequence: CSVEDPWVGTEAFF. As DNA, the CDR3 is TGCAGCGTTGAAGATCCGTGGGTTGGCACTGAAGCTTTCTTT.

CDR3 DNA: TGTGCCTGGACCACCTCCTCGAGGGGCGACTACGAGCAGTACTTC. Protein sequence: CAWTTSSRGDYEQYF. The chain employs TRBV30 and TRBJ2-7; D could derive from TRBD1 or TRBD2 (5 bases each). The CDR3 consists of 15 residues. Germline CDR1 and CDR2: GTSNPN and SVGIG (reference sequence). The V gene lost 4 bases and the J gene lost 3 bases, with 19 bases spanning the gap.

Ten or more counts support this clonotype. The chain employs TRBV5-1 and TRBJ2-4; the D is unclear. Trimming removed 0 bases at V and 5 bases at J, with 12 bases between. The germline CDR1 and CDR2 sequences are SGHRS and YFSETQ. This CDR3 comprises 15 residues. The CDR3, as DNA: TGCGCCAGCAGCTTGGGAATTTCTAACGAAAACATTCAGTACTTC. Translated: CASSLGISNENIQYF.